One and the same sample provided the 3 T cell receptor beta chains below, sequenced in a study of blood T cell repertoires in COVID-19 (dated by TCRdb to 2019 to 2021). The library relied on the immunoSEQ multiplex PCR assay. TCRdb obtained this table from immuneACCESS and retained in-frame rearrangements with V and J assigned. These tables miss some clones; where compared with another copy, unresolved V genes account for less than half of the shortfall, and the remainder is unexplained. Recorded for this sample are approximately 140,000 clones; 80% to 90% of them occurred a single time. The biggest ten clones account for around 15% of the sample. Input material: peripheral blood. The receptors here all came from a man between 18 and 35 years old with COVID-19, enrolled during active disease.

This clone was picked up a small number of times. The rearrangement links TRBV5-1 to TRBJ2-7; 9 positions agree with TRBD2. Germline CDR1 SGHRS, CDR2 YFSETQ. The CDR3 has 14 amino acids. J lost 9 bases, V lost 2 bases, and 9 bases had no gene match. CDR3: CASSFRTSEVGQYF. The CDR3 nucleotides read TGCGCCAGCAGCTTTCGGACTAGCGAGGTCGGGCAGTACTTC. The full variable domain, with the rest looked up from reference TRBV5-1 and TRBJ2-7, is KAGVTQTPRYLIKTRGQQVTLSCSPISGHRSVSWYQQTPGQGLQFLFEYFSETQRNKGNFPGRFSGRQFSNSRSEMNVSTLELGDSALYLCASSFRTSEVGQYFGPGTRLTVT.

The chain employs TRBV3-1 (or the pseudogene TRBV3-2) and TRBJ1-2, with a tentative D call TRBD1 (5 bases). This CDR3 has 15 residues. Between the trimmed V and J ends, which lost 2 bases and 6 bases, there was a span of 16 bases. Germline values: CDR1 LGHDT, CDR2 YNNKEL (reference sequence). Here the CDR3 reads CASSQSPQGLHGYTF. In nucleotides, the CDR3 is TGTGCCAGCAGCCAATCTCCGCAGGGCCTCCATGGCTACACCTTC.

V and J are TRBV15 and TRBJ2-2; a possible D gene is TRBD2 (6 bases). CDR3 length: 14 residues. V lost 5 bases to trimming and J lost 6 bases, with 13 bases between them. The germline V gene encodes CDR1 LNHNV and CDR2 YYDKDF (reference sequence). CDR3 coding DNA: TGTGCCACCAGCGCGTCGAGGGAGGCCGGGGAGCTGTTTTTT. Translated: CATSASREAGELFF.